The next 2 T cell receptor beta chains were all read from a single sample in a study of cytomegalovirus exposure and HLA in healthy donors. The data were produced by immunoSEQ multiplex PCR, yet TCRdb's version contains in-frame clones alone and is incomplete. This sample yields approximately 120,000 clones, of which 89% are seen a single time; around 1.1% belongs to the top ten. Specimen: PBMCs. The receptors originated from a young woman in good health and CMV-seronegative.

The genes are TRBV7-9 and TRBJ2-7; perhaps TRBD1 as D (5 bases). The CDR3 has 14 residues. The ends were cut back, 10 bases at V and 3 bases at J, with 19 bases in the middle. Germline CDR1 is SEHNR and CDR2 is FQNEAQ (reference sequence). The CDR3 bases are TGTGCCACCGGTTACCCAGGGCCCGGCTACGAGCAGTACTTC. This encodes CATGYPGPGYEQYF.

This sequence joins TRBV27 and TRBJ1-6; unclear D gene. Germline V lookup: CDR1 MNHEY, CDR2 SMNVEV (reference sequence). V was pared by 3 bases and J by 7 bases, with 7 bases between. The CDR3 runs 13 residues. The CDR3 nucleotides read TGTGCCAGCAGTTTGGCCGGGAATTCACCCCTCCACTTT. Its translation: CASSLAGNSPLHF.